This T cell receptor beta chain is drawn from a study of T cell responses to AZD1222 COVID-19 vaccine. Study outcomes and limitations: Baseline serology detected seropositivity in only five to seven AZD1222 recipients. White British people made up most donors, females outnumbered males, and clonal diversity was possibly underestimated. Vaccine-related CD4 TCRs covered spike, predominating at 160-218 and 743-854.

Clones were sequenced by immunoSEQ multiplex PCR, and TCRdb holds only the in-frame ones, with some missing. The sample carries 94,000 or so clones, approximately 87% recorded once. V was clipped by 3 bases and J by 6 bases, with 6 bases between them. The CDR3 loop spans 12 amino acids. Germline lookup yields CDR1 MDHEN and CDR2 SYDVKM. This clone was detected only a few times. The antigen remains unidentified. The sample was peripheral blood, taken on day 0 of AZD1222 vaccination. The receptor was isolated from an adult in good health. This chain joins TRBV28 and TRBJ1-5; D is unresolved. CDR3 DNA: TGTGCCAGCAGTTTGGAGTTTCAGCCCCAGCATTTT. It translates to CASSLEFQPQHF.